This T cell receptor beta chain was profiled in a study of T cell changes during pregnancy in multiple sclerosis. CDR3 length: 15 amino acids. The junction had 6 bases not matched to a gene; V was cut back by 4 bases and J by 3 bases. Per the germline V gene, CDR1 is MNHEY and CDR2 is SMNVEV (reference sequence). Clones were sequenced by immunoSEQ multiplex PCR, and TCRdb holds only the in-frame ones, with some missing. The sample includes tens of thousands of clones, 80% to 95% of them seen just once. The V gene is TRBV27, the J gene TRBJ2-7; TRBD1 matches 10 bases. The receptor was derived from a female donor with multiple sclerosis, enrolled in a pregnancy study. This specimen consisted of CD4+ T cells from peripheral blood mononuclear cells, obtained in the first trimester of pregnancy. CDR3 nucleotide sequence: TGTGCCAGCAGTTCCTCGACAGGGGGCGGCTACGAGCAGTACTTC. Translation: CASSSSTGGGYEQYF.